The 25 T cell receptor beta chains below were found in one sample sequenced in a study of cytomegalovirus exposure and HLA in healthy donors. Amplification used 60 Vbeta primers and 13 Jbeta primers. Repertoires were generated with immunoSEQ multiplex PCR, while TCRdb's copy carries only in-frame clones and drops some. The profile covers roughly 150,000 clones, with about four fifths appearing a single time and about 4% taken by the ten largest. The sequenced sample consisted of PBMCs. The receptors were gathered from a middle-aged man in good health and CMV-seropositive.

The J gene is TRBJ2-1, the V gene TRBV9, with 7 bases that match TRBD2. There are 15 residues in the CDR3. Germline-derived CDR1 and CDR2 are SGDLS and YYNGEE. J lost 3 bases, V lost 1 base, and 4 bases had no gene match. This chain's CDR3 is CASSVLGGGYNEQFF. CDR3 bases: TGTGCCAGCAGCGTACTAGGCGGGGGCTACAATGAGCAGTTCTTC.

Worth noting for this clone: The germline gene is not matched at one end of the junction; a read error may be the cause. The chain employs TRBV29-1 and TRBJ2-1, with TRBD1 matching over 10 bases. From germline, CDR1 is SQVTM and CDR2 ANQGSEA. This CDR3 is built from 17 residues. The CDR3 sequence: CSAEGTGETGRYNEQFF. The CDR3 DNA follows: TGCAGCGCTGAAGGGACAGGGGAAACCGGGAGGTACAATGAGCAGTTCTTC.

This clone has just a few counts. The rearrangement links TRBV11-1 to TRBJ2-2; 9 bases agree with TRBD2. V lost 6 bases to trimming and J lost 4 bases; unmatched junction nucleotides: 6. Germline V gene lookup returns CDR1 SGHAT and CDR2 FQDESV (reference sequence). The CDR3 has 15 amino acids. In DNA, the CDR3 is TGTGCCAGCAGGTCGGGACTAGCTAGCACCGGGGAGCTGTTTTTT. Translated: CASRSGLASTGELFF.

V usage is TRBV9 and J usage is TRBJ2-1; D possibly corresponds to TRBD1 (5 bases). Between the trimmed V and J ends, which lost 0 bases and 1 base, there was a span of 17 bases. Germline V gene data show CDR1 as SGDLS and CDR2 as YYNGEE. The CDR3 runs to 18 residues. For the CDR3, the DNA is TGTGCCAGCAGCGTAGTACCCGGGTCAGGGCTATCCTACAATGAGCAGTTCTTC. Its protein product is CASSVVPGSGLSYNEQFF.

The gene calls are TRBV4-1 and TRBJ2-7; perhaps TRBD1 as D (6 bases). Trimming cost V 3 bases and J 5 bases, with 14 bases left between them. Germline V gives CDR1 MGHRA, CDR2 YSYEKL. This CDR3 is 14 amino acids long. CDR3 in amino acids: CASSHQGQTHEQYF. CDR3 DNA sequence: TGCGCCAGCAGCCATCAAGGACAGACCCACGAGCAGTACTTC.

The V gene is TRBV2, the J gene TRBJ2-7; 11 bases fit TRBD2. Germline lookup yields CDR1 SNHLY and CDR2 FYNNEI. J gave up 1 base and V 5 bases, and 10 bases lay outside the gene matches. The CDR3 runs to 17 residues. CDR3 sequence reads: CASSTPDGLAGSYEQYF. The CDR3 DNA follows: TGTGCCAGCAGTACGCCCGATGGACTAGCGGGTTCCTACGAGCAGTACTTC.

The chain employs TRBV5-4 and TRBJ1-2; the D is unclear. The CDR3 sequence is 15 residues long. Deletions cut 4 bases from V and 2 bases from J, with 15 bases between. In germline, CDR1 is SGHNT, CDR2 YYREEE (reference sequence). CDR3 loop: CASSPRISQNYGYTF. As DNA, the CDR3 is TGTGCCAGCAGCCCCAGGATCTCCCAAAACTATGGCTACACCTTC. Full variable domain (outside the CDR3, taken from reference TRBV5-4 and TRBJ1-2): ETGVTQSPTHLIKTRGQQVTLRCSSQSGHNTVSWYQQALGQGPQFIFQYYREEENGRGNFPPRFSGLQFPNYSSELNVNALELDDSALYLCASSPRISQNYGYTFGSGTRLTVV.

This clone has more than one count but fewer than ten. The V and J genes are TRBV5-6 and TRBJ1-1; D is possibly TRBD1 (5 bases). Between the trimmed V and J ends, which lost 0 bases and 11 bases, there was a span of 14 bases. The CDR3 sequence is 13 residues long. Germline CDR1 reads SGHDT; CDR2 reads YYEEEE. The CDR3 sequence: CASSLGTTPGAFF. Here the CDR3 DNA reads TGTGCCAGCAGCTTGGGGACAACCCCTGGGGCTTTCTTT.

Concerning this clone itself: Other DNA sequences of this sample code for an identical CDR3. The chain has TRBV7-2 and TRBJ1-2; maybe TRBD1 (6 bases). Trimming pared 1 base from V and 2 bases from J, leaving 11 bases between. Germline V lookup: CDR1 SGHTA, CDR2 FQGNSA. CDR3 length equals 15 residues. CDR3: CASSLVTGRNYGYTF. CDR3 nucleotide sequence: TGTGCCAGCAGCTTAGTGACAGGCCGAAACTATGGCTACACCTTC.

The chain uses TRBV9 and TRBJ2-3; 8 positions match TRBD2. Germline-derived CDR1 and CDR2 are SGDLS and YYNGEE. The junction had 7 bases not matched to a gene; V was cut back by 2 bases and J by 2 bases. This CDR3 spans 16 amino acids. The CDR3 nucleotides are TGTGCCAGCAGCGTTACTAGCGGATTTAACACAGATACGCAGTATTTT. Translating it yields CASSVTSGFNTDTQYF.

The chain links TRBV5-1 to TRBJ2-2; TRBD1 matches 10 bases. Losses at the gene ends were 4 bases for V and 4 bases for J; bases not matched to a gene: 7. The CDR3 extends over 16 amino acids. Looked up from germline, CDR1 is SGHRS and CDR2 is YFSETQ. The CDR3 reads CASSLDRGLVTGELFF. CDR3 DNA: TGCGCCAGCAGCCTTGACAGGGGGCTCGTCACCGGGGAGCTGTTTTTT.

This clone was detected only a few times. This sequence joins TRBV27 and TRBJ1-3, with D unresolved. The CDR3 runs 13 residues. V lost 3 bases and J lost 2, with 5 bases in between. The germline CDR1 and CDR2 sequences are MNHEY and SMNVEV (reference sequence). CDR3 sequence reads: CASSFGAGNTIYF. For the CDR3, the DNA is TGTGCCAGCAGTTTTGGAGCTGGAAACACCATATATTTT.

The chain is built from TRBV30 and TRBJ2-2; perhaps TRBD1 as D (6 bases). The CDR3 has 15 residues. Trimming removed 2 bases at V and 6 bases at J, with 16 bases between. Looked up from germline, CDR1 is GTSNPN and CDR2 is SVGIG (reference sequence). CDR3 in amino acids: CAWSQTGSIPGELFF. The DNA of the CDR3 is TGTGCCTGGAGTCAGACAGGCAGTATACCCGGGGAGCTGTTTTTT. The whole variable domain, filled in from reference TRBV30 and TRBJ2-2, reads SQTIHQWPATLVQPVGSPLSLECTVEGTSNPNLYWYRQAAGRGLQLLFYSVGIGQISSEVPQNLSASRPQDRQFILSSKKLLLSDSGFYLCAWSQTGSIPGELFFGEGSRLTVL.

V and J are TRBV19 and TRBJ1-2; tentative D call: TRBD1 (6 bases). Trimming took off 10 bases at V and 5 bases at J, with 14 bases between the two ends. Germline V gene lookup returns CDR1 LNHDA and CDR2 SQIVND (reference sequence). This CDR3 contains 12 residues. As DNA, the CDR3 is TGTGCCACCTCCTCGGACAGATATGGCTACACCTTC. Translation gives CATSSDRYGYTF.

V is TRBV9 and J is TRBJ1-2; D may be TRBD1 (5 bases). Deletions cut 3 bases from V and 4 bases from J, with 16 bases between. The CDR3 totals 15 residues. The germline CDR1 and CDR2 sequences are SGDLS and YYNGEE. For the CDR3, the DNA is TGTGCCAGCAGCGGCCCCCAACGCCAGGGCTATGGCTACACCTTC. It encodes CASSGPQRQGYGYTF.

V gene TRBV30 combines with J gene TRBJ1-6, with D maybe TRBD1 (6 bases). V was shortened by 4 bases and J by 6 bases, with 13 bases between the two germline ends. The germline gives CDR1 GTSNPN, CDR2 SVGIG (reference sequence). The CDR3 has 14 amino acids. The CDR3 sequence: CAWNPQGTNSPLHF. CDR3 DNA sequence: TGTGCCTGGAACCCCCAGGGGACTAATTCACCCCTCCACTTT.

Regarding this clone: Other DNA variants within this sample encode the same CDR3. The V call is TRBV11-3, the J call TRBJ2-7; D uncertain. The germline V gene has CDR1 SGHNT and CDR2 YENEEA. Trimming left V 3 bases short and J 0 bases short, with 6 bases between. This CDR3 spans 13 amino acids. The CDR3 sequence: CASSLAGSYEQYF. The CDR3 DNA reads TGTGCCAGCAGCTTGGCAGGCTCCTACGAGCAGTACTTC.

The rearrangement links TRBV18 to TRBJ2-1; D perhaps matches TRBD1 (7 bases). V was shortened by 4 bases and J by 3 bases, with 13 bases between the two germline ends. Germline loops: CDR1 KGHSH, CDR2 LQKENI. This CDR3 comprises 15 residues. CDR3 in DNA: TGTGCCAGCTCACGCGGGACAGACTTCTACAATGAGCAGTTCTTC. Protein sequence: CASSRGTDFYNEQFF. Drawing the rest from reference TRBV18 and TRBJ2-1, the complete variable domain is NAGVMQNPRHLVRRRGQEARLRCSPMKGHSHVYWYRQLPEEGLKFMVYLQKENIIDESGMPKERFSAEFPKEGPSILRIQQVVRGDSAAYFCASSRGTDFYNEQFFGPGTRLTVL.

The chain recombines TRBV6-1 with TRBJ1-4; D possibly corresponds to TRBD1 (6 bases). The V end lost 7 bases, the J end lost 4 bases, and 13 bases lay between the germline ends. Germline V gene lookup returns CDR1 MNHNS and CDR2 SASEGT. This CDR3 spans 14 amino acids. The CDR3 region is CASNRDNSNEKLFF. CDR3 in DNA: TGTGCCAGCAACCGGGACAACAGTAATGAAAAACTGTTTTTT.

A few counts support this clone. The chain uses TRBV1 and TRBJ2-5; the D call in the table, TRBD1, was not verified against the DNA. TRBV1 corresponds to a pseudogene. The CDR3 is made up of 14 amino acids. In nucleotides, the CDR3 is TGCACCAGCAGCCGGTGGGGCAGACAAGAGACCCAGTACTTC. Amino acids: CTSSRWGRQETQYF.

The rearrangement links TRBV6-5 to TRBJ2-5, with TRBD2 matching over 10 bases. V shed 2 bases and J 3 bases; nucleotides not matched to a gene: 6. Germline CDR1 and CDR2: MNHEY and SVGAGI. The CDR3 spans 16 residues. CDR3 in amino acids: CASSYLSGGAEETQYF. The CDR3 DNA is TGTGCCAGCAGTTACCTGAGCGGGGGGGCCGAAGAGACCCAGTACTTC.

This clone was counted a few times. The rearrangement uses TRBV5-1 and TRBJ2-7, with 9 positions matching TRBD1. The CDR3 is made up of 15 amino acids. Germline V CDR1 and CDR2: SGHRS, YFSETQ. V shed 3 bases and J 6 bases; nucleotides not matched to a gene: 10. The CDR3 coding sequence is TGCGCCAGCAGCTCGGGGCCGGGACAGGGTATCGAGCAGTACTTC. This codes for CASSSGPGQGIEQYF. Full variable domain (missing parts from reference TRBV5-1 and TRBJ2-7): KAGVTQTPRYLIKTRGQQVTLSCSPISGHRSVSWYQQTPGQGLQFLFEYFSETQRNKGNFPGRFSGRQFSNSRSEMNVSTLELGDSALYLCASSSGPGQGIEQYFGPGTRLTVT.

This clone was picked up a small number of times. The genes are TRBV4-2 and TRBJ1-2; D gene uncertain. The V gene lost 0 bases and the J gene lost 4 bases, with 15 bases spanning the gap. The germline V gene encodes CDR1 LGHNA and CDR2 YNFKEQ. The CDR3 has 16 amino acids. The CDR3 is CASSQDPRQPAYGYTF. The CDR3 nucleotides read TGTGCCAGCAGCCAAGACCCTAGGCAGCCCGCCTATGGCTACACCTTC.

This clone was counted only a few times. The CDR3 DNA sequence: TGTGCCAGCAGCGGGGGACTAGCGGACACAGATACGCAGTATTTT. Amino acid sequence: CASSGGLADTDTQYF. The rearrangement uses TRBV9 and TRBJ2-3, with TRBD2 matching over 11 bases. Looked up from germline, CDR1 is SGDLS and CDR2 is YYNGEE. J lost 2 bases, V lost 3 bases, and 2 bases had no gene match. This CDR3 region has 15 residues.

This clone was seen just once. The chain recombines TRBV7-2 with TRBJ1-1, with TRBD1 as a possible D gene (5 bases). The germline V and J ends were trimmed by 1 base and 1 base, with 7 bases remaining between them. The CDR3 contains 14 residues. Germline CDR1 is SGHTA and CDR2 is FQGNSA. CDR3 protein: CASSLGQRNTEAFF. The CDR3 nucleotides read TGTGCCAGCAGCTTAGGACAGCGGAACACTGAAGCTTTCTTT.